What follows are 3 T cell receptor beta chains derived from one specimen sequenced in a study of cytomegalovirus exposure and HLA in healthy donors. This PCR relied on a set of 60 Vbeta primers and 13 Jbeta primers. This table comes from immunoSEQ multiplex PCR, and its TCRdb copy is limited to in-frame clones, with some not included. The sample has about 150,000 clones, more than 70% seen once; the top ten hold around 5.6%. The source material was PBMCs. These receptors all stem from a woman in her thirties or forties in good health and CMV-seropositive.

This sequence joins TRBV7-8 and TRBJ1-1; 9 bases line up with TRBD1. CDR3 length equals 17 residues. Germline loops: CDR1 SGHVS, CDR2 FQNEAQ. Losses at the gene ends were 3 bases for V and 0 bases for J; bases not matched to a gene: 8. The CDR3 DNA reads as TGTGCCAGCAGCTTTTACCGGGACAGGGATCTGAACACTGAAGCTTTCTTT. It translates to CASSFYRDRDLNTEAFF.

This chain links TRBV25-1 with TRBJ2-7, with 8 bases aligning to TRBD2. The V and J ends lost 4 bases and 7 bases, in that order; junction bases with no gene match: 3. This CDR3 region has 12 residues. The V gene's germline CDR1 is MGHDK and CDR2 SYGVNS. CDR3 DNA sequence: TGTGCCAGCAGTGTAGCGGGAACTGAGCAGTACTTC. Its protein product is CASSVAGTEQYF.

This chain connects TRBV10-3 to TRBJ2-1; D is perhaps TRBD2 (5 bases). V lost 3 bases to trimming and J lost 4 bases, with 7 bases between them. Germline V lookup: CDR1 ENHRY, CDR2 SYGVKD. The CDR3 covers 13 residues. The CDR3 reads CAISDRGYNEQFF. The CDR3 DNA reads TGTGCCATCAGTGACCGGGGTTACAATGAGCAGTTCTTC.